Included here is one T cell receptor beta chain sequence, with context. The record originates from a study of blood T cell repertoires in COVID-19. Per the original data handling: The assay estimated nucleated cells by amplifying reference gene primers. Clones were read by immunoSEQ multiplex PCR, and TCRdb kept only the in-frame ones, dropping some. V, J and clone size reflect that table, while D and trimming were determined from the DNA. The profile shows a few hundred thousand clones, 85% of them singletons. The sample was peripheral blood. This clonotype was obtained from a woman in her late teens or twenties with acute or convalescent COVID-19.

Written as DNA, the CDR3 is TGTGCCAGCAGGTCAACAGGGGCCTCAGATACGCAGTATTTT. This translates into CASRSTGASDTQYF. V gene TRBV28 combines with J gene TRBJ2-3; 7 bases are shared with TRBD1. J gave up 4 bases and V 6 bases, and 7 bases lay outside the gene matches. The CDR3 is made up of 14 amino acids. Germline V gene data show CDR1 as MDHEN and CDR2 as SYDVKM.